This T cell receptor beta chain comes out of a study of spatial heterogeneity in lung cancer. Overall study context: Each unique TCR and UMI combination was seen more than ten times on average in raw reads. Study findings and constraints: More often at tumor resection than at routine follow-up, ubiquitous expanded tumor TCRs were detected in the blood.

The length of the CDR3 is 12 residues. The germline V gene has CDR1 SQVTM and CDR2 ANQGSEA. The time point was: sample taken at primary tumor resection. Whole RNA from tumor, nontumor lung or frozen PBMC was sequenced unsorted. One entry per CDR3 protein, called by TCRdb with MiXCR from the 5' RACE reads. Here the sample spans roughly 91,000 distinct CDR3 sequences, 15% to 25% being singletons. About this clonotype: Its antigen is not known. The junction does not match germline at one end; this may be a read error.

V gene TRBV29-1 combines with J gene TRBJ2-5; D gene ambiguous. The sequence was collected from a male donor with early-stage non-small cell lung cancer. Sequencing used PBMCs, obtained at surgery. CDR3 bases: TGCAGCGCCCTCCCCAATGGGCAGACCCGGTACTTC. Protein: CSALPNGQTRYF.